The TCR beta chain described here comes from a study of identical twins. Study findings and constraints: Monozygotic twins shared more out-of-frame TCR alpha than recombination models predicted. Fewer insertions marked abundant cord blood beta clonotypes; young adult naive trended weakly, memory not at all. Invariant MAIT and iNKT cells are populations that could partly confound zero-insertion analyses.

In TCRdb, the 5' RACE reads were re-called with MiXCR into one record per CDR3 protein. The table includes approximately 700,000 distinct CDR3 sequences, roughly 18% detected once. Between the trimmed V and J ends, which lost 0 bases and 5 bases, there was a span of 13 bases. CDR1 is ENHRY, CDR2 SYGVKD, per germline. The CDR3 loop spans 16 amino acids. Concerning this clonotype: Its antigen is as yet unknown.

The same data also contributed to another study, on T cells expressing NK-cell markers. That study reports: Questions lingered over whether expanded NKG2C+ T cell clones were HCMV-specific.

This sequence joins TRBV10-3 and TRBJ2-2, with D unresolved. The sequenced sample consisted of PBMCs. This clonotype originated in a woman aged 18-29 years in good health. DNA for the CDR3: TGTGCCATCAGTGAGTCGGAAAGTCGAAAAACCGGGGAGCTGTTTTTT. Protein sequence: CAISESESRKTGELFF.